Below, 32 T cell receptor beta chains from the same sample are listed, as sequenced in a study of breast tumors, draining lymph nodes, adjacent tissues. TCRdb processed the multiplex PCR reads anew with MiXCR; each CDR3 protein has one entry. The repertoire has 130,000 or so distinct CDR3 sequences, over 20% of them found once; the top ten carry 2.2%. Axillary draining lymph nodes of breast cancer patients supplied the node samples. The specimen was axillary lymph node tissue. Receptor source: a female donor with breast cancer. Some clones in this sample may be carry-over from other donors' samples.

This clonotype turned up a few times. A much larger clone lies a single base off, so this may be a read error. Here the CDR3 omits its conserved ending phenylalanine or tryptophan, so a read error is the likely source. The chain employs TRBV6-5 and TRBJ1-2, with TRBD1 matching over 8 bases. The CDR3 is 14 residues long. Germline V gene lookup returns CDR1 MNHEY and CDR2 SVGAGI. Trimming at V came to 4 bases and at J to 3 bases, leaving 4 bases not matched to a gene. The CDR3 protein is CASSFSGGHYGYTS. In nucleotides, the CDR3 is TGTGCCAGCAGTTTCTCAGGGGGCCACTATGGCTACACCTCC.

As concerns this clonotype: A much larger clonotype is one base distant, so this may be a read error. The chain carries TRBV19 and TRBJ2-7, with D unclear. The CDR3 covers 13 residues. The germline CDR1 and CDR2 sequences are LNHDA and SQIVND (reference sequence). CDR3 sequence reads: CAISIRKNYEQYF. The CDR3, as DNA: TGTGCCATTAGTATTCGGAAAAACTACGAGCAGTACTTC.

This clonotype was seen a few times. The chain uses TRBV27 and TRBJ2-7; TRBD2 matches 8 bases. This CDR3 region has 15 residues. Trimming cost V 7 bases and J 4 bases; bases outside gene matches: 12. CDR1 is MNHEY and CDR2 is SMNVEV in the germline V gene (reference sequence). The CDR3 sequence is CASKGGAGGGYEQYF. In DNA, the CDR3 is TGTGCCAGCAAGGGTGGCGCGGGAGGCGGATACGAGCAGTACTTC.

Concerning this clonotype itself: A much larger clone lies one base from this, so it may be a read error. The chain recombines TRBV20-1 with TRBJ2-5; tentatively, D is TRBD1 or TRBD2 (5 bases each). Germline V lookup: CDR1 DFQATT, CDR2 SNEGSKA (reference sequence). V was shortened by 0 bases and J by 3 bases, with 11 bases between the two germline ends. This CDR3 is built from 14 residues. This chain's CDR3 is CSARDRQGEETQYF. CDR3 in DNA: TGCAGTGCTAGAGATCGGCAGGGAGAAGAGACCCAGTACTTC.

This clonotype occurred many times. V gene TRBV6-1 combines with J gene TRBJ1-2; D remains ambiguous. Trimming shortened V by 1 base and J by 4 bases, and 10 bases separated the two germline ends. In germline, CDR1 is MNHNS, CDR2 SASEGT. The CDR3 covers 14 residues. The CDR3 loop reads CASSEVGVVYGYTF. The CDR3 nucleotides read TGTGCCAGCAGTGAAGTCGGGGTTGTCTATGGCTACACCTTC.

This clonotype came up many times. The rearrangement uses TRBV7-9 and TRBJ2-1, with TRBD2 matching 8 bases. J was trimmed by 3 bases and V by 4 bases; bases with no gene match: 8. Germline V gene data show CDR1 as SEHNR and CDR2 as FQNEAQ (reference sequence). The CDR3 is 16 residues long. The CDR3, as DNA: TGTGCCAGCAGCTCTTCGAGCGGGAGAGGCTACAATGAGCAGTTCTTC. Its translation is CASSSSSGRGYNEQFF.

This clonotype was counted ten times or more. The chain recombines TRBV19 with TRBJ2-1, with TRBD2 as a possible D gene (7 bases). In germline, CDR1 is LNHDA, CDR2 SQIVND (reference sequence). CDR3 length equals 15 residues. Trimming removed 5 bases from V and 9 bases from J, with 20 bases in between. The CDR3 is CASSGGGSRSREQFF. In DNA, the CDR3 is TGTGCCAGTAGTGGGGGCGGGAGTAGATCCCGTGAGCAGTTCTTC.

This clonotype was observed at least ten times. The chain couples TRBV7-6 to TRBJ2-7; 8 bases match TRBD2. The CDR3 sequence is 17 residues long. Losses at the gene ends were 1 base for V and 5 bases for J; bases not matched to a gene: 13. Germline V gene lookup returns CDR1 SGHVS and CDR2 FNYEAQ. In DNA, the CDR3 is TGTGCCAGCAGCTTAGGTTCCAGCGGGAGCCCCGGAGACGAGCAGTACTTC. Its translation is CASSLGSSGSPGDEQYF. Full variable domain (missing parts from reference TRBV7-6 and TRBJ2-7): GAGVSQSPRYKVTKRGQDVALRCDPISGHVSLYWYRQALGQGPEFLTYFNYEAQQDKSGLPNDRFSAERPEGSISTLTIQRTEQRDSAMYRCASSLGSSGSPGDEQYFGPGTRLTVT.

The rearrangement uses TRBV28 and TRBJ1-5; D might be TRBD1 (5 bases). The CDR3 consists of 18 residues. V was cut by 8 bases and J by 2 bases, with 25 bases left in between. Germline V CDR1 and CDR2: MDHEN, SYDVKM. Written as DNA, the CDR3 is TGTGCCAGCGCCTTCTTCAATCCAGGGCAGGCGGGCAATCAGCCCCAGCATTTT. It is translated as CASAFFNPGQAGNQPQHF.

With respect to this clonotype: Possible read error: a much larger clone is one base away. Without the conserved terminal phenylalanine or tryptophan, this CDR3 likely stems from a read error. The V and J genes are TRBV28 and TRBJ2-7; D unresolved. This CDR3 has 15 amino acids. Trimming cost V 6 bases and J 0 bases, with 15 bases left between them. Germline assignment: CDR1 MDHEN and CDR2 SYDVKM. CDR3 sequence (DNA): TGTGCCAGCAGCCCATTGGATGGCCGCTCCTACGAGCAGTACTCC. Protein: CASSPLDGRSYEQYS.

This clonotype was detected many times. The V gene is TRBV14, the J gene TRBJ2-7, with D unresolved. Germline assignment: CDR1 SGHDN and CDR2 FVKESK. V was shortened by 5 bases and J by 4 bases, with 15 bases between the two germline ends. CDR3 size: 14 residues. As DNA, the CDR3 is TGTGCCAGCAGCTACGTCGGGTATGAGTACGAGCAGTACTTC. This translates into CASSYVGYEYEQYF.

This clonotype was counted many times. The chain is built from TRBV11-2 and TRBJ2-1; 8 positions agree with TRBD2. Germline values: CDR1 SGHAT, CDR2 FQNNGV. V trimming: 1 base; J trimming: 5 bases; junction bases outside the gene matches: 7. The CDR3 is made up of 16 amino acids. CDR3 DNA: TGTGCCAGCAGCTTAGGGCCTGGGACTAGGGACAATGAGCAGTTCTTC. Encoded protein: CASSLGPGTRDNEQFF.

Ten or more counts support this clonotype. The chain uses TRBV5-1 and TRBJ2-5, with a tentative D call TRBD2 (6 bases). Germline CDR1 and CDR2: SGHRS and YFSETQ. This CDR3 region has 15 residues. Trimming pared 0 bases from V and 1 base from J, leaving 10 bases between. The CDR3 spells CASSLVSSAQETQYF. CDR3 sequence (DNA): TGCGCCAGCAGCTTGGTTTCTAGCGCCCAAGAGACCCAGTACTTC.

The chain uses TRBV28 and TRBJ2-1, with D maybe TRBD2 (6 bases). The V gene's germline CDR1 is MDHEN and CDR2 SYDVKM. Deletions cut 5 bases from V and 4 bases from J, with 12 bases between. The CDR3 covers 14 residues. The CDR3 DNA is TGTGCCAGCAGTGTCCTAGCGAGATACAATGAGCAGTTCTTC. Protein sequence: CASSVLARYNEQFF.

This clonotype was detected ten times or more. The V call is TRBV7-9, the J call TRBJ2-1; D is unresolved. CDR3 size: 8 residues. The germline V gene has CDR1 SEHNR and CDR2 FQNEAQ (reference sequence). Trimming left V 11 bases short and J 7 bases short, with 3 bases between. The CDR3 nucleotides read TGTGCCCCGAATGAGCAGTTCTTC. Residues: CAPNEQFF.

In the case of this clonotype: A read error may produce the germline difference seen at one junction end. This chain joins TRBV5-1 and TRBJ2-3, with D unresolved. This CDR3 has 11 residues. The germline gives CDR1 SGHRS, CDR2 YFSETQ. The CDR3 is CASSRGDTRYF. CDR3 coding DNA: TGCGCCAGCAGTAGAGGAGATACGCGGTATTTT.

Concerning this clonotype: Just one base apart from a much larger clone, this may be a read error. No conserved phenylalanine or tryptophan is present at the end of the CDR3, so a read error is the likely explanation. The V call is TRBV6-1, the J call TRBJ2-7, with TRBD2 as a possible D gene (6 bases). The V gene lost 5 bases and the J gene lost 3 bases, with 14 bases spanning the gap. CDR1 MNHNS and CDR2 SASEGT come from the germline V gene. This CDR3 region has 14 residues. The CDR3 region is CASSPRGNDYEQYL. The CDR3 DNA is TGTGCCAGCAGTCCTCGCGGGAATGACTACGAGCAGTACCTC.

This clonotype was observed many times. This CDR3 reads CASSIGIGLAGYEQYF. CDR3 nucleotide sequence: TGTGCCAGTAGTATAGGAATTGGGCTAGCGGGATATGAGCAGTACTTC. The chain recombines TRBV19 with TRBJ2-7, with 9 bases identical to TRBD2. V lost 1 base, J lost 7 bases, and 11 bases stayed unmatched. CDR3 length: 16 amino acids. Germline lookup yields CDR1 LNHDA and CDR2 SQIVND (reference sequence). Complete variable domain (other parts from reference TRBV19 and TRBJ2-7): DGGITQSPKYLFRKEGQNVTLSCEQNLNHDAMYWYRQDPGQGLRLIYYSQIVNDFQKGDIAEGYSVSREKKESFPLTVTSAQKNPTAFYLCASSIGIGLAGYEQYFGPGTRLTVT.

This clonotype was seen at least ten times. The CDR3 DNA is TGTGCCAGCTGCCAAAGTAGCGGGACCTATTTTGAGCAGTTCTTC. Translated: CASCQSSGTYFEQFF. The V call is TRBV6-1, the J call TRBJ2-1; TRBD2 matches 8 bases. The germline gives CDR1 MNHNS, CDR2 SASEGT. This CDR3 comprises 15 residues. The V gene end was trimmed by 8 bases and the J gene end by 9 bases; junction bases not matched to a gene: 15.

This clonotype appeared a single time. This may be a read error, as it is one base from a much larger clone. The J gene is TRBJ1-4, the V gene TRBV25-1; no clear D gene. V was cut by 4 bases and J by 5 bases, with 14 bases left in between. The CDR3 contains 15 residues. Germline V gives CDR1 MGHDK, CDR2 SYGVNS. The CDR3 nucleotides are TGTGCCAGCAGTGGACCCCTGGCTCACAATGAAAAACTGTTTTTT. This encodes CASSGPLAHNEKLFF. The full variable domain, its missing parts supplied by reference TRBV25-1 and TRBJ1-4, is EADIYQTPRYLVIGTGKKITLECSQTMGHDKMYWYQQDPGMELHLIHYSYGVNSTEKGDLSSESTVSRIRTEHFPLTLESARPSHTSQYLCASSGPLAHNEKLFFGSGTQLSVL.

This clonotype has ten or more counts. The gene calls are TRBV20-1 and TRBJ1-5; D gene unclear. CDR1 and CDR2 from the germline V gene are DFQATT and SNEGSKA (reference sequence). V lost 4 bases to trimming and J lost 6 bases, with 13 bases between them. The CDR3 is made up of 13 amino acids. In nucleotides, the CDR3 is TGCAGTGCTACAATGCGGCGGGGTCAGCCCCAGCATTTT. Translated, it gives CSATMRRGQPQHF.

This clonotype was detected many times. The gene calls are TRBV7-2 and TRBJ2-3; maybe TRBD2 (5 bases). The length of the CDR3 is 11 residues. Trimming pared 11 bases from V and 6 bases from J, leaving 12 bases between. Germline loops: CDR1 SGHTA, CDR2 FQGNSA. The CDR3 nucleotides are TGTGCCCGGCGTAGCGAGGATACGCAGTATTTT. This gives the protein CARRSEDTQYF. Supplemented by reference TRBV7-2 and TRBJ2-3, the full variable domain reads GAGVSQSPSNKVTEKGKDVELRCDPISGHTALYWYRQSLGQGLEFLIYFQGNSAPDKSGLPSDRFSAERTGGSVSTLTIQRTQQEDSAVYLCARRSEDTQYFGPGTRLTVL.

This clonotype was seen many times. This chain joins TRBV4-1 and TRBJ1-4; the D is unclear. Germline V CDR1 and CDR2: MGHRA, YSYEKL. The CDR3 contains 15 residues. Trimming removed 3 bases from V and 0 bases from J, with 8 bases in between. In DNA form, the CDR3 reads TGCGCCAGCAGCCATCAGCAAGCAACTAATGAAAAACTGTTTTTT. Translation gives CASSHQQATNEKLFF.

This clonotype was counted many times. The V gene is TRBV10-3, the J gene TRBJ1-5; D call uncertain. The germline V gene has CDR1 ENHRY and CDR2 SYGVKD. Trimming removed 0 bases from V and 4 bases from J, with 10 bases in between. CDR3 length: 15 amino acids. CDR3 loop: CAISESMAANQPQHF. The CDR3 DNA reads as TGTGCCATCAGTGAGTCGATGGCCGCTAATCAGCCCCAGCATTTT.

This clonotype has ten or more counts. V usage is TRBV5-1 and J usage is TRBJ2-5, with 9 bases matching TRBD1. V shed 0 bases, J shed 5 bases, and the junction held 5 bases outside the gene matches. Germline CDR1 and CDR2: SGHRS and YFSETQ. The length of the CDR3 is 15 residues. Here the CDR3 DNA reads TGCGCCAGCAGCTTGGGGGACAGGGTTGGGGAGACCCAGTACTTC. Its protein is CASSLGDRVGETQYF.

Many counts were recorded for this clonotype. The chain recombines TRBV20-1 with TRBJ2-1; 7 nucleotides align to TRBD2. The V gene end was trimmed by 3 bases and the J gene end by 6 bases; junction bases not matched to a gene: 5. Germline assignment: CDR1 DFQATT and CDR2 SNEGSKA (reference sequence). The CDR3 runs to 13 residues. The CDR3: CSARAGEVNEQFF. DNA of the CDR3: TGCAGTGCTAGGGCGGGAGAGGTCAATGAGCAGTTCTTC.

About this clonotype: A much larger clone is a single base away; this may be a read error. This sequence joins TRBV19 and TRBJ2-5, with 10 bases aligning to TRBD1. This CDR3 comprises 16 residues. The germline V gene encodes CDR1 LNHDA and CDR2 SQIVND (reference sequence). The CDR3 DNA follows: TGTGCCAGTAGTCAAGAGACAGGGGGCTCGGCAGAGACCCGGTACTTC. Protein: CASSQETGGSAETRYF. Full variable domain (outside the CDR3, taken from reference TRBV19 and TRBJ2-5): DGGITQSPKYLFRKEGQNVTLSCEQNLNHDAMYWYRQDPGQGLRLIYYSQIVNDFQKGDIAEGYSVSREKKESFPLTVTSAQKNPTAFYLCASSQETGGSAETRYFGPGTRLLVL.

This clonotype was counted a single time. The DNA of the CDR3 is TGCGCCAGCAGCTTGGGGAGGTCGGGGGGCACTGAAGCTTTCTTT. This sequence encodes CASSLGRSGGTEAFF. J is TRBJ1-1 and V is TRBV5-1; TRBD1 is a possible D gene (5 bases). Germline CDR1 is SGHRS and CDR2 is YFSETQ. The CDR3 spans 15 residues. Trimming pared 0 bases from V and 4 bases from J, leaving 13 bases between. The full variable domain, its missing parts supplied by reference TRBV5-1 and TRBJ1-1, is KAGVTQTPRYLIKTRGQQVTLSCSPISGHRSVSWYQQTPGQGLQFLFEYFSETQRNKGNFPGRFSGRQFSNSRSEMNVSTLELGDSALYLCASSLGRSGGTEAFFGQGTRLTVV.

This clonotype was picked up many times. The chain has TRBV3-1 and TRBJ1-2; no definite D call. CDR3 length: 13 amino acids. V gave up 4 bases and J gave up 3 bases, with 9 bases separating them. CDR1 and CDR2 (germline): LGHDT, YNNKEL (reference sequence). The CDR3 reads CASSPQRDYGYTF. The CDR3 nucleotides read TGTGCCAGCAGCCCTCAGAGGGACTATGGCTACACCTTC.

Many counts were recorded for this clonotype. CDR3: CASSLAPSSGRAERYEQFF. The CDR3 DNA reads as TGTGCCAGTAGTCTCGCCCCCAGCAGCGGGAGGGCCGAGAGATACGAGCAGTTCTTC. This chain joins TRBV19 and TRBJ2-1; TRBD2 matches 10 bases. Germline-derived CDR1 and CDR2 are LNHDA and SQIVND (reference sequence). The CDR3 length is 19 residues. V lost 5 bases, J lost 10 bases, and 23 bases stayed unmatched.

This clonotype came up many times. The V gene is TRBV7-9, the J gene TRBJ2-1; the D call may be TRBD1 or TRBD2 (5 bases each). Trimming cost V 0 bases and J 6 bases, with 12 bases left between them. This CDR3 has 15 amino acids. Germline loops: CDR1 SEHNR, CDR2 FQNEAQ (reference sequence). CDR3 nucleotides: TGTGCCAGCAGCTTAGCGTCTAGTGGGACCAATGAGCAGTTCTTC. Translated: CASSLASSGTNEQFF.

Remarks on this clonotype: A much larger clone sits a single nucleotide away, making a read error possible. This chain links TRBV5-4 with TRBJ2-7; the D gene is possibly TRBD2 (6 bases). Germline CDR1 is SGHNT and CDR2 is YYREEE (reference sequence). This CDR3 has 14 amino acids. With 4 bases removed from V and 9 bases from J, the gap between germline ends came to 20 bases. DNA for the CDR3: TGTGCCAGCAGCCTGCACGGGGGATTGGGCGGGCAGTACTTC. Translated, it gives CASSLHGGLGGQYF.